These 30 T cell receptor beta chains were all obtained from the same sample, sequenced in a study of T-cell memory formation after mild COVID-19. Each CDR3 protein gets one entry after TCRdb re-called the 5' RACE reads with MiXCR. The profile shows roughly 300,000 distinct CDR3 sequences, roughly an eighth of them singletons. The sequenced material came from PBMCs or a T cell subset sorted from them (not recorded which). The source is a man younger than 35 who had mild COVID-19 (a few samples of this study predate the infection). Cell type and time point are not known.

In its sample, this clonotype was seen a few times. As DNA, the CDR3 is TGTGCCACCAGTGGACCGGGGCGAGAGACCCAGTACTTC. It is translated as CATSGPGRETQYF. V and J are TRBV24-1 and TRBJ2-5; D is possibly TRBD1 or TRBD2 (5 bases each). Germline V gives CDR1 KGHDR, CDR2 SFDVKD. This CDR3 spans 13 amino acids. The ends were cut back, 5 bases at V and 4 bases at J, with 10 bases in the middle.

This clonotype appeared a few times. The chain's CDR3 is CASPLQGTTEAFF. Written as DNA, the CDR3 is TGTGCCAGCCCCCTTCAAGGGACCACTGAAGCTTTCTTT. The chain combines TRBV12-3 or TRBV12-4 with TRBJ1-1; D possibly corresponds to TRBD1 (5 bases). The CDR3 totals 13 residues. V was shortened by 8 bases and J by 4 bases, with 14 bases between the two germline ends.

There are a few counts of this clonotype. The gene calls are TRBV5-6 and TRBJ1-1; no clear D. The CDR3 spans 14 residues. The germline gives CDR1 SGHDT, CDR2 YYEEEE. Trimming left V 1 base short and J 1 base short, with 8 bases between. The CDR3 sequence is CASSLRWENTEAFF. In nucleotides, the CDR3 is TGTGCCAGCAGCTTGCGGTGGGAGAACACTGAAGCTTTCTTT.

The genes are TRBV6-1 and TRBJ2-1; unclear D gene. The CDR3 sequence is 12 residues long. The V gene's germline CDR1 is MNHNS and CDR2 SASEGT. V was pared by 6 bases and J by 5 bases, with 8 bases between. The chain's CDR3 is CASSVPDNEQFF. The CDR3 bases are TGTGCCAGCAGCGTTCCGGACAATGAGCAGTTCTTC.

This clonotype came up many times. The V call is TRBV4-2, the J call TRBJ2-7; D gene uncertain. The germline V and J ends were trimmed by 4 bases and 0 bases, with 7 bases remaining between them. Looked up from germline, CDR1 is LGHNA and CDR2 is YNFKEQ. The CDR3 has 13 amino acids. CDR3 in amino acids: CASSPRSSYEQYF. In DNA, the CDR3 is TGTGCCAGCAGCCCTAGGAGCTCCTACGAGCAGTACTTC.

This clonotype was detected only a few times. The V gene is TRBV6-2 or TRBV6-3, the J gene TRBJ2-2; the D gene could be TRBD1 or TRBD2 (7 bases each). The CDR3 consists of 15 residues. CDR1 and CDR2 from the germline V gene are MNHEY and SVGEGT. V was shortened by 5 bases and J by 4 bases, with 14 bases between the two germline ends. DNA for the CDR3: TGTGCCAGCAGTCGGCCCAGGGGGGGCACCGGGGAGCTGTTTTTT. This translates into CASSRPRGGTGELFF.

The genes are TRBV30 and TRBJ2-7, with TRBD1 matching 7 bases. V lost 0 bases, J lost 2 bases, and 1 base stayed unmatched. The germline V gene encodes CDR1 GTSNPN and CDR2 SVGIG (reference sequence). The CDR3 extends over 13 amino acids. CDR3 region: CAWSVQGPYEQYF. The CDR3 nucleotides are TGTGCCTGGAGTGTACAGGGGCCCTACGAGCAGTACTTC.

This clonotype was counted a few times. Given the absence of the conserved phenylalanine or tryptophan at the CDR3 end, a read error is likely. The limits of the CDR3 on the DNA are not certain, so only TCRdb's listed CDR3 is given. The chain couples TRBV5-1 to TRBJ2-5; the table gives TRBD1 as D, unverified against the DNA. The CDR3 contains 13 residues when both ends are counted. CDR1 is SGHRS and CDR2 is YFSETQ in the germline V gene. The CDR3 protein is CASSLTGEETLHL.

This clonotype was counted at least ten times. The rearrangement uses TRBV24-1 and TRBJ2-2; D is perhaps TRBD1 (5 bases). V shed 2 bases and J shed 7 bases, with 13 bases lying between them. The germline CDR1 and CDR2 sequences are KGHDR and SFDVKD. The CDR3 spans 15 residues. CDR3 bases: TGTGCCACCAGTGATTCCGGACATTGGGACGGGGAGCTGTTTTTT. Translation gives CATSDSGHWDGELFF.

V gene TRBV12-3 or TRBV12-4 combines with J gene TRBJ1-5, with 9 bases fitting TRBD1. This CDR3 region has 14 residues. The J segment lost 1 base and the V segment lost 8 bases, leaving 3 bases of the junction unmatched. The CDR3 nucleotides are TGTGCCAGCGGACAGGGGTTGAGCAATCAGCCCCAGCATTTT. Translation gives CASGQGLSNQPQHF.

This clonotype was detected many times. V usage is TRBV10-3 and J usage is TRBJ2-1; 12 bases are shared with TRBD2. There are 14 residues in the CDR3. Trimming removed 6 bases from V and 5 bases from J; junction bases left unmatched: 2. CDR1 is ENHRY and CDR2 is SYGVKD in the germline V gene. The CDR3 region is CAIRRTSGDNEQFF. DNA for the CDR3: TGTGCCATCAGGAGGACTAGCGGGGACAATGAGCAGTTCTTC.

The chain joins TRBV7-8 to TRBJ1-1, with 9 bases identical to TRBD1. The junction had 4 bases not matched to a gene; V was cut back by 4 bases and J by 1 base. The germline V gene encodes CDR1 SGHVS and CDR2 FQNEAQ. This CDR3 is 15 amino acids long. CDR3: CASSSRTGANTEAFF. CDR3 nucleotide sequence: TGTGCCAGCAGCTCTCGGACAGGGGCGAACACTGAAGCTTTCTTT.

This clonotype has more than one count but fewer than ten. The chain links TRBV6-5 to TRBJ1-2, with 7 nucleotides matching TRBD1. This CDR3 is 14 amino acids long. The trim removed 4 bases at V and 8 bases at J, leaving 10 bases unmatched. Germline CDR1 reads MNHEY; CDR2 reads SVGAGI. CDR3 in amino acids: CASSSPGQDGGYTF. In DNA form, the CDR3 reads TGTGCCAGCAGTTCCCCCGGACAGGACGGGGGCTACACCTTC.

The chain recombines TRBV4-1 with TRBJ2-7; tentative D call: TRBD1 (5 bases). Germline V gene data show CDR1 as MGHRA and CDR2 as YSYEKL. This CDR3 spans 14 amino acids. The V end lost 4 bases, the J end lost 3 bases, and 13 bases lay between the germline ends. The DNA of the CDR3 is TGCGCCAGCAGCCCTAGGGCAGGGTACTACGAGCAGTACTTC. Residues: CASSPRAGYYEQYF.

This clonotype came up once. The chain carries TRBV18 and TRBJ1-5; 9 bases fit TRBD1. Germline V gives CDR1 KGHSH, CDR2 LQKENI. The ends lost 5 bases at V and 7 bases at J; junction bases unmatched: 6. This CDR3 spans 14 amino acids. CDR3 protein: CASSGTGRDQPQHF. The DNA for the CDR3 is TGTGCCAGCTCAGGGACAGGGAGGGACCAGCCCCAGCATTTT.

This clonotype was counted at least ten times. This sequence joins TRBV5-1 and TRBJ1-2, with a tentative D call TRBD1 (6 bases). There are 13 residues in the CDR3. Germline V gives CDR1 SGHRS, CDR2 YFSETQ. V was cut by 2 bases and J by 4 bases, with 9 bases left in between. The CDR3 DNA is TGCGCCAGCAGCTTAACAGGGACCTATGGCTACACCTTC. Amino acid sequence: CASSLTGTYGYTF.

This clonotype occurred a few times. The chain's CDR3 is CASGGLASPYEQYF. In DNA, the CDR3 is TGTGCCAGCGGGGGGCTAGCGAGTCCCTACGAGCAGTACTTC. The chain links TRBV27 to TRBJ2-7, with D tentatively TRBD1 or TRBD2 (6 bases each). Between the trimmed V and J ends, which lost 8 bases and 2 bases, there was a span of 16 bases. The CDR3 sequence is 14 residues long. From germline, CDR1 is MNHEY and CDR2 SMNVEV (reference sequence).

The chain uses TRBV20-1 and TRBJ1-3; 11 nucleotides align to TRBD1. The CDR3 is 15 residues long. CDR1 DFQATT and CDR2 SNEGSKA come from the germline V gene (reference sequence). The V segment lost 1 base and the J segment 5 bases; nucleotides outside the gene matches: 4. The CDR3 sequence: CSARVGTGGRNTIYF. Written as DNA, the CDR3 is TGCAGTGCTAGAGTAGGGACAGGGGGAAGAAACACCATATATTTT.

The CDR3 reads CASRATGQGAWNTEAFF. The CDR3 DNA follows: TGTGCCAGCAGGGCGACCGGTCAGGGGGCGTGGAACACTGAAGCTTTCTTT. The chain has TRBV6-1 and TRBJ1-1; 8 positions match TRBD1. The CDR3 is made up of 17 amino acids. V trimming: 6 bases; J trimming: 1 base; junction bases outside the gene matches: 13. Germline lookup yields CDR1 MNHNS and CDR2 SASEGT.

This clonotype was seen a handful of times. The rearrangement joins TRBV9 to TRBJ1-2; TRBD1 is a possible D gene (6 bases). The CDR3 is 12 residues long. From germline, CDR1 is SGDLS and CDR2 YYNGEE. V lost 3 bases, J lost 8 bases, and 11 bases lay in between. The DNA for the CDR3 is TGTGCCAGCAGCGAGACAGGCCAAGGCTACACCTTC. Translated: CASSETGQGYTF.

This clonotype was observed a few times. The chain couples TRBV6-2 or TRBV6-3 to TRBJ2-2, with D maybe TRBD1 (5 bases). This CDR3 comprises 13 residues. Germline CDR1 and CDR2: MNHEY and SVGEGT. V shed 6 bases and J shed 4 bases, with 9 bases lying between them. CDR3 bases: TGTGCCAGCAGCAGGGCGGTCACCGGGGAGCTGTTTTTT. This sequence encodes CASSRAVTGELFF.

This clonotype was seen ten or more times. The CDR3 loop reads CASSSTGTDTQYF. The CDR3 bases are TGTGCCAGCAGCTCCACAGGGACAGATACGCAGTATTTT. This sequence joins TRBV12-3 or TRBV12-4 and TRBJ2-3; a possible D gene is TRBD1 (6 bases). CDR3 length equals 13 residues. V lost 6 bases and J 3 bases, leaving 10 bases between the germline ends.

This clonotype occurred many times. The J gene is TRBJ2-3, the V gene TRBV4-1; no clear D gene. Germline CDR1 MGHRA, CDR2 YSYEKL. Trimming took 1 base from V and 2 from J, leaving 7 bases between them. The CDR3 loop spans 14 amino acids. The CDR3 coding sequence is TGCGCCAGCAGCCAAGCTTCGGTCACAGATACGCAGTATTTT. This sequence encodes CASSQASVTDTQYF.

This clonotype was counted between two and nine times. The rearrangement uses TRBV7-2 and TRBJ2-3; D call uncertain. Germline V gene lookup returns CDR1 SGHTA and CDR2 FQGNSA. Between the trimmed V and J ends, which lost 3 bases and 2 bases, there was a span of 9 bases. This CDR3 has 14 residues. This CDR3 is CASSLSGITDTQYF. As DNA, the CDR3 is TGTGCCAGCAGCTTGTCTGGGATCACAGATACGCAGTATTTT.

V and J are TRBV11-2 and TRBJ1-1; weak D call: TRBD1 (5 bases). The CDR3 length is 15 residues. Trimming pared 5 bases from V and 3 bases from J, leaving 16 bases between. In germline, CDR1 is SGHAT, CDR2 FQNNGV. The CDR3 is CASSLRPGLDTEAFF. CDR3 nucleotide sequence: TGTGCCAGCAGCCTCCGCCCGGGGCTAGACACTGAAGCTTTCTTT.

This clonotype was found a few times. The chain uses TRBV20-1 and TRBJ1-6; D may be TRBD1 (6 bases). The CDR3 contains 12 residues. Trimming stripped 1 base from V and 14 bases from J, with 12 bases between. Germline CDR1 DFQATT, CDR2 SNEGSKA (reference sequence). The CDR3 protein is CSARAQGGSLHF. The CDR3 DNA reads TGCAGTGCTAGAGCCCAAGGGGGATCCCTCCACTTT.

The rearrangement joins TRBV6-2 or TRBV6-3 to TRBJ2-7; no reliable D call. CDR3 length: 12 amino acids. V gave up 6 bases and J gave up 4 bases, with 10 bases separating them. Germline CDR1 and CDR2: MNHEY and SVGEGT. The CDR3 DNA reads TGTGCCAGCAGCCCCGCAGATTACGAGCAGTACTTC. Protein product: CASSPADYEQYF.

This clonotype was seen more than once but under ten times. The CDR3 region has the DNA TGTGCCAGCAGCTTAGCCCCCGCGTACAATGAGCAGTTCTTC. Translating gives CASSLAPAYNEQFF. V usage is TRBV7-9 and J usage is TRBJ2-1; D is unresolved. Trimming shortened V by 0 bases and J by 4 bases, and 7 bases separated the two germline ends. Germline CDR1 SEHNR, CDR2 FQNEAQ (reference sequence). The CDR3 is 14 residues long.

A few counts support this clonotype. The chain is built from TRBV7-6 and TRBJ2-5; a possible D gene is TRBD2 (5 bases). CDR3 length: 14 residues. Trimming took 3 bases from V and 5 from J, leaving 13 bases between them. The V gene's germline CDR1 is SGHVS and CDR2 FNYEAQ. The CDR3, as DNA: TGTGCCAGCAGCTTGTGGGAGCCCGGGGAGACCCAGTACTTC. Its translation is CASSLWEPGETQYF.

The J gene is TRBJ1-5, the V gene TRBV6-5, with 8 bases fitting TRBD1. Trimming took 5 bases from V and 6 from J; bases not matched to a gene: 12. Germline V gene lookup returns CDR1 MNHEY and CDR2 SVGAGI. This CDR3 has 16 amino acids. CDR3 bases: TGTGCCAGCAGTATCCTTCAGGGGGCGGTAGGTCAGCCCCAGCATTTT. Protein sequence: CASSILQGAVGQPQHF.